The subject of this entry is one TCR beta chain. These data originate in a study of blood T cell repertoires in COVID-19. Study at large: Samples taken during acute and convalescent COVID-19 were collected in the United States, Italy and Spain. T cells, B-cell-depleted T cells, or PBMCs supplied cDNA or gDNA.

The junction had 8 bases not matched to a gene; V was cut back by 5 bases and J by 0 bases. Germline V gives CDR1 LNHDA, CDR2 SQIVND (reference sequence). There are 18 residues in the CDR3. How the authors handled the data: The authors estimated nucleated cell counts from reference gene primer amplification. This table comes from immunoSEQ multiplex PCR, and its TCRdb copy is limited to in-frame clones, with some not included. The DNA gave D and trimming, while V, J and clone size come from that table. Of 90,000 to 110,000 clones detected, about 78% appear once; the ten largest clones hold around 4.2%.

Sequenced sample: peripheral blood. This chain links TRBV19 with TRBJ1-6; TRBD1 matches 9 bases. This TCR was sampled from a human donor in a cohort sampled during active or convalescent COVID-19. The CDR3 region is CASSPRQGVSSYNSPLHF. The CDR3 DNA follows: TGTGCCAGTAGTCCACGACAGGGGGTAAGCTCCTATAATTCACCCCTCCACTTT.